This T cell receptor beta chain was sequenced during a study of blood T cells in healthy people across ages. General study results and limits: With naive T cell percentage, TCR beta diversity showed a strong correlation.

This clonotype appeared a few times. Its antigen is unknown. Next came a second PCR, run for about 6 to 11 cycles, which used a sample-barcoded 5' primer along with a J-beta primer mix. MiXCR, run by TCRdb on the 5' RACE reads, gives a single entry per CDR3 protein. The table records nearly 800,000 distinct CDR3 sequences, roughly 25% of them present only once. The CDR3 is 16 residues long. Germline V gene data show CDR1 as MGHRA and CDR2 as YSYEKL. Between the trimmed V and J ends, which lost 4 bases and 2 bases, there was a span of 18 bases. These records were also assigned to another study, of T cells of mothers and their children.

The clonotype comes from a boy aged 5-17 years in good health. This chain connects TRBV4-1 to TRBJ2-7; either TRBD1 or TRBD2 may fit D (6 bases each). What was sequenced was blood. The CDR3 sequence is CASSLGGGTAPYEQYF. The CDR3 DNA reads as TGCGCCAGCAGCCTGGGGGGCGGGACTGCGCCCTACGAGCAGTACTTC.